Listed below are T cell receptor beta chains from one sample, sequenced in a study of T-cell memory formation after mild COVID-19. Via MiXCR, TCRdb re-called the 5' RACE reads, giving one row per CDR3 protein. The sample holds some 290,000 distinct CDR3 sequences, under 20% seen once. Sequences were obtained from PBMCs or a T cell subset sorted from them (not recorded which). Receptors were obtained from a young man who had mild COVID-19 (a few samples of this study predate the infection). Cell type and time point are not known. Both conserved end residues are part of each CDR3. A D gene is named only where the DNA matches it firmly. The size field is filled for only some rows; it gives once, few, many or a size class.

D gene,clone size,J gene,V gene,CDR3 protein,CDR3 DNA
NA,few,TRBJ2-5,TRBV15,CATARKMGEETQYF,TGTGCCACCGCGAGGAAGATGGGTGAAGAGACCCAGTACTTC
TRBD1,few,TRBJ2-3,TRBV9,CASSVGATGGSDKQYF,TGTGCCAGCAGCGTAGGGGCAACAGGGGGCTCAGATAAGCAGTATTTT
NA,few,TRBJ2-2,TRBV28,CASSFGILGELFF,TGTGCCAGCAGCTTTGGTATATTGGGGGAGCTGTTTTTT
TRBD1,NA,TRBJ2-1,TRBV11-2,CASSLGGTGSSYNEQFF,TGTGCCAGCAGCCTAGGGGGGACAGGGAGCTCCTACAATGAGCAGTTCTTC
NA,NA,TRBJ1-1,TRBV30,CAWLGGEAFF,TGTGCCTGGTTGGGGGGTGAAGCTTTCTTT
NA,few,TRBJ2-7,TRBV29-1,CSGGYFSYEQYF,TGCAGCGGGGGCTACTTTTCCTACGAGCAGTACTTC
TRBD2,few,TRBJ2-5,TRBV5-1,CASSLAFGGAMETQYF,TGCGCCAGCAGCTTGGCCTTCGGGGGGGCGATGGAGACCCAGTACTTC
NA,few,TRBJ2-5,TRBV6-5,CASSSPWQEETQYF,TGTGCCAGCAGTTCCCCCTGGCAAGAAGAGACCCAGTACTTC
TRBD2,NA,TRBJ2-5,TRBV5-1,CASSSAGLAGEETQYF,TGCGCCAGCAGCTCCGCGGGACTAGCGGGAGAAGAGACCCAGTACTTC
TRBD2,many,TRBJ2-3,TRBV20-1,CSAVRLSSGGARTDTQYF,TGCAGTGCTGTACGACTAAGTAGCGGGGGGGCCCGGACAGATACGCAGTATTTT
NA,NA,TRBJ2-7,TRBV19,CASASYYEGGYEQYF,TGTGCCAGTGCCTCCTACTATGAGGGGGGTTACGAGCAGTACTTC
NA,NA,TRBJ2-3,TRBV28,CASTDSLLNTQYF,TGTGCCAGCACTGACAGTTTACTAAATACGCAGTATTTT
NA,NA,TRBJ2-1,TRBV24-1,CATGVGPVGSYNEQFF,TGTGCCACCGGGGTGGGGCCGGTTGGGTCCTACAATGAGCAGTTCTTC
NA,few,TRBJ1-5,TRBV20-1,CSARQEPNQPQHF,TGCAGTGCTAGACAGGAACCGAACCAGCCCCAGCATTTT
TRBD1,few,TRBJ2-3,TRBV5-4,CASSFGAGGPDTQYF,TGTGCCAGCAGCTTTGGGGCAGGGGGCCCAGATACGCAGTATTTT
TRBD1,NA,TRBJ2-1,TRBV7-3,CASSRDRDGEQFF,TGTGCCAGCAGCCGGGACAGGGACGGTGAGCAGTTCTTC
TRBD2,many,TRBJ2-3,TRBV4-2,CASSHPLGRGNIDTQYF,TGTGCCAGCAGCCACCCCCTCGGGCGGGGGAACATAGATACGCAGTATTTT
TRBD1,NA,TRBJ1-6,TRBV7-3,CASSLDGQGSSPLHF,TGTGCCAGCAGCTTAGACGGACAGGGGAGTTCACCCCTCCACTTT
TRBD1,NA,TRBJ2-7,TRBV27,CASARGRLGEQYF,TGTGCCAGTGCCAGGGGGCGGTTAGGCGAGCAGTACTTC
NA,few,TRBJ2-2,TRBV20-1,CSARDRRGASAGELFF,TGCAGTGCTAGAGATCGGAGGGGCGCTTCAGCCGGGGAGCTGTTTTTT
NA,NA,TRBJ2-3,TRBV11-1,CASSRRGALTDTQYF,TGTGCCAGCAGCAGAAGGGGGGCCCTCACAGATACGCAGTATTTT
NA,NA,TRBJ2-6,TRBV6-5,CASSLWEGGDSGANVLTF,TGTGCCAGCAGCCTCTGGGAGGGGGGGGACTCCGGGGCCAACGTCCTGACTTTC
NA,NA,TRBJ2-3,TRBV5-1,CASSRTGRSTDTQYF,TGCGCCAGCAGTCGAACCGGGAGAAGCACAGATACGCAGTATTTT
TRBD1,NA,TRBJ1-1,TRBV7-2,CASSFRYGTENTEAFF,TGTGCCAGCAGCTTTAGGTATGGGACAGAGAACACTGAAGCTTTCTTT
NA,NA,TRBJ1-6,TRBV27,CASSFGSYNSPLHF,TGTGCCAGCAGTTTTGGCTCCTATAATTCACCCCTCCACTTT
NA,NA,TRBJ2-6,TRBV12-3/TRBV12-4,CASSPSPSGTGANVLTF,TGTGCCAGCAGTCCAAGCCCTTCCGGGACAGGGGCCAACGTCCTGACTTTC
NA,NA,TRBJ1-1,TRBV5-1,CASSRGGGQNTEAFF,TGCGCCAGCAGCCGGGGAGGCGGGCAGAACACTGAAGCTTTCTTT
NA,few,TRBJ1-4,TRBV20-1,CSARRERREKLFF,TGCAGTGCTAGAAGGGAGAGACGGGAAAAACTGTTTTTT
NA,few,TRBJ1-4,TRBV12-3/TRBV12-4,CASSFGSGDEKLFF,NA
NA,NA,TRBJ2-5,TRBV14,CASSQEWGDLLETQYF,TGTGCCAGCAGCCAAGAATGGGGGGACCTCCTAGAGACCCAGTACTTC
NA,few,TRBJ2-3,TRBV4-1,CASSFGPTGRGDTQYF,TGCGCCAGCAGCTTTGGTCCCACAGGGCGAGGAGATACGCAGTATTTT
NA,few,TRBJ1-2,TRBV20-1,CSALVHREGYTF,TGCAGTGCTCTGGTACACCGCGAGGGCTACACCTTC
NA,few,TRBJ1-1,TRBV20-1,CSAGQWPYTEAFF,TGCAGTGCGGGTCAATGGCCGTACACTGAAGCTTTCTTT
NA,NA,TRBJ1-1,TRBV27,CASSLLGYTEAFF,TGTGCCAGCAGTTTATTGGGGTATACTGAAGCTTTCTTT
NA,many,TRBJ1-5,TRBV15,CATSIQDQPQHF,TGTGCCACCAGCATTCAGGATCAGCCCCAGCATTTT
NA,few,TRBJ1-1,TRBV27,CASIQVNTEAFF,TGTGCCAGCATACAAGTGAACACTGAAGCTTTCTTT
TRBD2,NA,TRBJ2-1,TRBV18,CASSPTGGENEQFF,TGTGCCAGCTCACCCACCGGGGGGGAAAATGAGCAGTTCTTC
NA,NA,TRBJ1-6,TRBV12-3/TRBV12-4,CASSLAGGRSPLHF,TGTGCCAGCAGTTTAGCTGGGGGCCGTTCACCCCTCCACTTT
TRBD1,NA,TRBJ2-1,TRBV29-1,CSVGTGFNEQFF,TGCAGCGTGGGGACAGGTTTCAATGAGCAGTTCTTC
NA,few,TRBJ2-5,TRBV5-1,CASSSGTDGQTQYF,TGCGCCAGCAGCAGCGGGACAGATGGACAGACCCAGTACTTC
TRBD1,few,TRBJ1-5,TRBV20-1,CSANRGVGQPQHF,TGCAGTGCGAACAGGGGGGTCGGTCAGCCCCAGCATTTT
TRBD1,few,TRBJ1-1,TRBV4-2,CASSQDWIRTGMNTEAFF,TGTGCCAGCAGCCAAGATTGGATAAGGACAGGAATGAACACTGAAGCTTTCTTT
NA,NA,TRBJ1-1,TRBV7-2,CASVPRGGRAEAFF,TGTGCCAGCGTACCCAGGGGAGGGAGGGCTGAAGCTTTCTTT